The subject of this entry is one T cell receptor beta chain. Produced via immunoSEQ multiplex PCR; TCRdb's table is partial and in-frame only. The table has roughly 44,000 clones, nearly 95% seen once; the top ten hold roughly 7%. Adolescents were screened for latent TB by skin test and IGRA. Each donor contributed about 100,000 T cells on average, unsorted. The data stem from a study of T cells in tuberculosis. The overall study: CD1B tetramers identified T cells specific for mycobacterial lipid GMM.

V was trimmed by 0 bases and J by 1 base, leaving 7 bases between them. The V gene's germline CDR1 is ENHRY and CDR2 SYGVKD. There are 15 residues in the CDR3. Material for sequencing was PBMCs. This receptor was taken from a donor between 5 and 29 years old with latent tuberculosis or without tuberculosis infection. V is TRBV10-3 and J is TRBJ1-5, with D maybe TRBD1 (6 bases). CDR3 nucleotide sequence: TGTGCCATCAGTGAGTCAGGGGGAAGCAATCAGCCCCAGCATTTT. Protein product: CAISESGGSNQPQHF.